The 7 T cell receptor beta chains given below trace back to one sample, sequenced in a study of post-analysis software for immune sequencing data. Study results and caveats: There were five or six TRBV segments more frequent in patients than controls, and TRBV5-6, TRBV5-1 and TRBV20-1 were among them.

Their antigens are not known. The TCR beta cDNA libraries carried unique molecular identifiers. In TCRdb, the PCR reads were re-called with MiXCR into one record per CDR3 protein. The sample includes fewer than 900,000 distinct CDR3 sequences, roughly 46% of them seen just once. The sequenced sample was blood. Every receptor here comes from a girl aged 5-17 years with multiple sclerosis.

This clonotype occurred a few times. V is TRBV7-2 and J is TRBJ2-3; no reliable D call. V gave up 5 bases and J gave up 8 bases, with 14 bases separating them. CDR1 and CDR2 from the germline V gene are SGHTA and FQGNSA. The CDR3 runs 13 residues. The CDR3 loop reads CASSVDLTGTQYF. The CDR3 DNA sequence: TGTGCCAGCAGCGTGGACCTAACGGGTACGCAGTATTTT.

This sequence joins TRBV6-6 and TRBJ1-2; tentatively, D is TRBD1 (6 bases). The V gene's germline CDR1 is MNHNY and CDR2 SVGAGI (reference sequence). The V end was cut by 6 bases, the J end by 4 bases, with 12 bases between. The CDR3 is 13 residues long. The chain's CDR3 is CASSIGQIYGYTF. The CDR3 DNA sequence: TGTGCCAGCAGCATCGGACAGATCTATGGCTACACCTTC.

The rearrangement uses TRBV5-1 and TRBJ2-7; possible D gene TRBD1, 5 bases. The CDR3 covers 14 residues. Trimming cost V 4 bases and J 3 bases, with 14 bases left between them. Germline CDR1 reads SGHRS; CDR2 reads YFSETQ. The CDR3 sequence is CASSPEQENYEQYF. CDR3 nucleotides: TGCGCCAGCAGCCCCGAACAGGAGAACTACGAGCAGTACTTC.

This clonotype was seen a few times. The CDR3 region is CASSPGSGASYEQYF. CDR3 DNA sequence: TGTGCCAGCAGTCCAGGGTCAGGGGCCTCCTACGAGCAGTACTTC. The chain combines TRBV5-5 with TRBJ2-7, with a possible D match to TRBD1 (6 bases). From germline, CDR1 is SGHKS and CDR2 YYEKEE (reference sequence). Trimming took 5 bases from V and 0 from J, leaving 15 bases between them. The CDR3 runs 15 residues.

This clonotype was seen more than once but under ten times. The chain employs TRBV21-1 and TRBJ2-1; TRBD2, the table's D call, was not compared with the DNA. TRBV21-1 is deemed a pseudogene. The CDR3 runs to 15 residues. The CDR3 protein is CARIIGLAGVAEQFF. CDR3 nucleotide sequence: TGTGCCCGGATCATCGGACTAGCGGGAGTCGCTGAGCAGTTCTTC.

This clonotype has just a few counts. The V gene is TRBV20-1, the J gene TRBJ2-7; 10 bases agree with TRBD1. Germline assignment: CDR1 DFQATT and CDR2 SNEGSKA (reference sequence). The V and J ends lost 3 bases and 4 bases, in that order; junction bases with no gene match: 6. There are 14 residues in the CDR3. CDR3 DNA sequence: TGCAGTGCTAGGCGACAGGGGGCCGGGTACGAGCAGTACTTC. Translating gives CSARRQGAGYEQYF.

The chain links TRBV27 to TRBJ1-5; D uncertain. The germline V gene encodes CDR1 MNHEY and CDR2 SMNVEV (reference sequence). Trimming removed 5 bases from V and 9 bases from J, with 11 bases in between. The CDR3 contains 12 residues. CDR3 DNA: TGTGCCAGCAGTCTCAGAGGAGGGCCCCAGCATTTT. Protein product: CASSLRGGPQHF.